This T cell receptor (beta chain) appears in the sequencing data of a study of cytomegalovirus exposure and HLA in healthy donors. PCR primers comprised 60 Vbeta and 13 Jbeta primers. Libraries were prepared by immunoSEQ multiplex PCR; TCRdb keeps only in-frame clonotypes and omits some of them. This sample has 200,000 to 250,000 clones, with approximately 88% found just once. This CDR3 has 17 amino acids. Germline loops: CDR1 MGHRA, CDR2 YSYEKL. The V and J ends lost 1 base and 4 bases respectively, with 17 bases between them. The sequencing sample was made of PBMCs. This clonotype was obtained from a boy aged 2-15 years in good health and CMV-seronegative. The chain recombines TRBV4-1 with TRBJ2-1, with a weak D call TRBD2 (5 bases). CDR3 in DNA: TGCGCCAGCAGCCAAGTCGCGGGCCTTTCCTATTACAATGAGCAGTTCTTC. It codes for CASSQVAGLSYYNEQFF.